This TCR beta chain comes out of a study of T cell repertoires in cytomegalovirus infection. As for the study in general: CMV infection and matching HLA type were both indicated by public TCR beta signatures.

This clonotype was observed many times. Its specificity is not known. Findings of the study overall: Public TCR beta family frequency separated CMV-and-HLA carriers, including in an independent cohort. Across the ex vivo response, the dominant clonotypes were HLA-C-restricted CMV-specific TCR beta clonotypes.

TCRdb re-called the reads through MiXCR, storing one row per CDR3 protein. This table has hundreds of thousands of distinct CDR3 sequences, 20% to 25% appearing once. CDR1 and CDR2 from the germline V gene are MNHEY and SVGEGT. The CDR3 contains 14 residues. Trimming stripped 4 bases from V and 2 bases from J, with 12 bases between. The chain uses TRBV6-2 or TRBV6-3 and TRBJ2-7; D uncertain. The sequencing sample was made of CD8+ T cells from PBMCs. This TCR was recovered from a human donor in good health (CMV status not recorded). Some clones in this sample may be carry-over from other donors' samples. This chain's CDR3 is CASSSPLLAYEQYF. DNA for the CDR3: TGTGCCAGCAGTTCCCCGTTGTTAGCCTACGAGCAGTACTTC.